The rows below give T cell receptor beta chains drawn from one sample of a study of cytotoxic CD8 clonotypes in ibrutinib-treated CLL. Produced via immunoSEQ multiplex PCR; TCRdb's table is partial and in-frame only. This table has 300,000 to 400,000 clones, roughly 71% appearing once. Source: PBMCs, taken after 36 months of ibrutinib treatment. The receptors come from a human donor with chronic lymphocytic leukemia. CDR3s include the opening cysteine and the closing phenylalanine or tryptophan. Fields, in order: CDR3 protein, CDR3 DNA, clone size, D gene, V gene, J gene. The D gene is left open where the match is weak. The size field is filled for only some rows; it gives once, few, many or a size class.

CDR3: CASSEALGGTDTQYF
DNA: TGTGCCAGCAGCGAGGCATTGGGGGGTACAGATACGCAGTATTTT
size: .
D: .
V: TRBV9
J: TRBJ2-3

CDR3: CASEPGENTGELFF
DNA: TGTGCCAGCGAGCCAGGAGAGAACACCGGGGAGCTGTTTTTT
size: .
D: .
V: TRBV2
J: TRBJ2-2

CDR3: CASSSVGGYEQYF
DNA: TGTGCCAGCAGCTCGGTTGGGGGGTACGAGCAGTACTTC
size: .
D: .
V: TRBV5-4
J: TRBJ2-7

CDR3: CASRTSGNTGELFF
DNA: TGCGCCAGCAGGACTAGCGGAAACACCGGGGAGCTGTTTTTT
size: few
D: TRBD2
V: TRBV5-1
J: TRBJ2-2

CDR3: CASRGGVDYGYTF
DNA: TGTGCCAGCAGGGGCGGGGTAGACTATGGCTACACCTTC
size: .
D: .
V: TRBV5-4
J: TRBJ1-2

CDR3: CASSQVGSNQPQHF
DNA: TGCGCCAGCAGCCAAGTAGGGAGCAATCAGCCCCAGCATTTT
size: few
D: .
V: TRBV4-1
J: TRBJ1-5

CDR3: CASSLTYTDTQYF
DNA: TGTGCCAGCAGCTTAACCTACACAGATACGCAGTATTTT
size: .
D: .
V: TRBV7-2
J: TRBJ2-3

CDR3: CASSEGTGFLGYTF
DNA: TGTGCCAGCAGTGAGGGGACAGGGTTTCTTGGCTACACCTTC
size: .
D: TRBD1
V: TRBV6-1
J: TRBJ1-2

CDR3: CASSEFWQGSYEQYF
DNA: TGTGCCAGCAGTGAATTCTGGCAGGGGTCCTACGAGCAGTACTTC
size: .
D: .
V: TRBV25-1
J: TRBJ2-7

CDR3: CASRDRNTEAFF
DNA: TGTGCCAGCCGGGACAGAAACACTGAAGCTTTCTTT
size: .
D: TRBD1
V: TRBV2
J: TRBJ1-1

CDR3: CASSPPGLQDTQYF
DNA: TGTGCCAGCAGTCCCCCCGGGCTACAAGATACGCAGTATTTT
size: .
D: .
V: TRBV5-4
J: TRBJ2-3

CDR3: CASSHAGATGANVLTF
DNA: TGTGCCAGCAGCCATGCGGGGGCAACTGGGGCCAACGTCCTGACTTTC
size: few
D: .
V: TRBV4-2
J: TRBJ2-6

CDR3: CASSLGSGRAFGEQYF
DNA: TGTGCCAGCAGCTTGGGGTCCGGGAGGGCCTTTGGCGAGCAGTACTTC
size: .
D: TRBD2
V: TRBV5-4
J: TRBJ2-7

CDR3: CASSSDRATEAFF
DNA: TGTGCCAGCAGTTCGGACAGGGCCACTGAAGCTTTCTTT
size: .
D: TRBD1
V: TRBV28
J: TRBJ1-1

CDR3: CASNLGGALNQPQHF
DNA: TGTGCCAGCAATCTAGGGGGAGCCCTCAATCAGCCCCAGCATTTT
size: few
D: .
V: TRBV28
J: TRBJ1-5

CDR3: CASRTSGSYEQYF
DNA: TGTGCCAGCAGGACCAGCGGCTCCTACGAGCAGTACTTC
size: .
D: .
V: TRBV14
J: TRBJ2-7

CDR3: CASSQETVGVPYNSPLHF
DNA: TGCGCCAGCAGCCAAGAAACCGTCGGGGTCCCCTATAATTCACCCCTCCACTTT
size: .
D: .
V: TRBV4-1
J: TRBJ1-6

CDR3: CASKGWGSTDTQYF
DNA: TGTGCCAGTAAGGGTTGGGGCAGCACAGATACGCAGTATTTT
size: .
D: .
V: TRBV19
J: TRBJ2-3

CDR3: CSAAEEATQYF
DNA: TGCAGTGCCGCGGAGGAGGCAACGCAGTATTTT
size: few
D: .
V: TRBV20-1
J: TRBJ2-3

CDR3: CASSPGPRGGETQYF
DNA: TGCGCCAGCAGCCCCGGACCGAGGGGTGGTGAGACCCAGTACTTC
size: .
D: .
V: TRBV5-1
J: TRBJ2-5

CDR3: CASSRTAGRSTDTQYF
DNA: TGTGCCAGCAGCCGGACGGCAGGGCGTAGCACAGATACGCAGTATTTT
size: .
D: .
V: TRBV5-4
J: TRBJ2-3

CDR3: CASSSGLFQETQYF
DNA: TGTGCCAGCAGTTCTGGACTCTTCCAAGAGACCCAGTACTTC
size: .
D: .
V: TRBV27
J: TRBJ2-5

CDR3: CASSLTRRTRIGQYF
DNA: TGTGCCAGCAGCCTAACCCGTAGGACTAGAATCGGGCAGTACTTC
size: few
D: TRBD2
V: TRBV7-8
J: TRBJ2-7

CDR3: CASSLASGSLNTGELFF
DNA: TGTGCCAGCAGCTTGGCTAGCGGGAGCCTCAACACCGGGGAGCTGTTTTTT
size: .
D: TRBD2
V: TRBV5-5
J: TRBJ2-2

CDR3: CASSQGGETQYF
DNA: TGTGCCAGCAGCCAGGGAGGAGAGACCCAGTACTTC
size: .
D: .
V: TRBV7-3
J: TRBJ2-5

CDR3: CASLASYGYTF
DNA: TGTGCCAGTCTGGCGAGCTATGGCTACACCTTC
size: .
D: .
V: TRBV19
J: TRBJ1-2

CDR3: CASSIRSSHLQETQYF
DNA: TGTGCCAGCAGTATACGGTCTAGCCACCTCCAAGAGACCCAGTACTTC
size: .
D: .
V: TRBV28
J: TRBJ2-5

CDR3: CASSQDMRDRGFGNQPQHF
DNA: TGCGCCAGCAGCCAAGATATGAGGGACAGGGGATTTGGCAATCAGCCCCAGCATTTT
size: few
D: TRBD1
V: TRBV4-1
J: TRBJ1-5

CDR3: CASTLVSGQGEQFF
DNA: TGTGCCAGCACCTTAGTTTCTGGACAGGGCGAGCAGTTCTTC
size: .
D: TRBD1
V: TRBV11-2
J: TRBJ2-1

CDR3: CASSPRDNEQFF
DNA: TGCGCCAGCAGTCCCAGGGACAATGAGCAGTTCTTC
size: .
D: .
V: TRBV10-1
J: TRBJ2-1

CDR3: CASSTMRGGNTGELFF
DNA: TGTGCCAGCAGTACGATGCGGGGGGGGAACACCGGGGAGCTGTTTTTT
size: .
D: TRBD2
V: TRBV27
J: TRBJ2-2

CDR3: CASDLGRLGEKLFF
DNA: TGTGCCAGCGACCTGGGGCGCCTGGGTGAAAAACTGTTTTTT
size: .
D: .
V: TRBV2
J: TRBJ1-4

CDR3: CASSLDANTEAFF
DNA: TGCGCCAGCAGCTTGGACGCGAACACTGAAGCTTTCTTT
size: .
D: .
V: TRBV5-1
J: TRBJ1-1

CDR3: CASLTRGSGRWTEAFF
DNA: TGTGCCAGCCTCACGAGGGGGTCCGGCCGATGGACTGAAGCTTTCTTT
size: .
D: .
V: TRBV27
J: TRBJ1-1

CDR3: CATSRGRVYEQYF
DNA: TGTGCCACCAGCAGAGGAAGGGTTTACGAGCAGTACTTC
size: .
D: .
V: TRBV15
J: TRBJ2-7

CDR3: CAIKGEGQGGQPQHF
DNA: TGTGCCATCAAGGGGGAGGGGCAGGGTGGACAGCCCCAGCATTTT
size: .
D: .
V: TRBV10-3
J: TRBJ1-5

CDR3: CASSVQVSYEQYF
DNA: TGTGCCAGCAGTGTACAGGTCTCCTACGAGCAGTACTTC
size: .
D: .
V: TRBV27
J: TRBJ2-7

CDR3: CASSPTGPGETQYF
DNA: TGTGCCAGCTCACCAACCGGGCCAGGGGAGACCCAGTACTTC
size: .
D: .
V: TRBV18
J: TRBJ2-5

CDR3: CASSLSTGFVGGTQYF
DNA: TGCGCCAGCAGCTTGTCAACCGGGTTTGTTGGGGGTACGCAGTATTTT
size: .
D: .
V: TRBV5-1
J: TRBJ2-3

CDR3: CASSRPGRSNEQFF
DNA: TGTGCCAGTAGTAGACCAGGGAGGAGCAATGAGCAGTTCTTC
size: few
D: .
V: TRBV19
J: TRBJ2-1

CDR3: CASKQGRGDTQYF
DNA: TGCGCCAGCAAACAGGGGCGTGGAGATACGCAGTATTTT
size: .
D: TRBD1
V: TRBV5-1
J: TRBJ2-3

CDR3: CASSLGTGLAAYEQYF
DNA: TGTGCCAGTAGTTTAGGAACGGGACTCGCAGCCTACGAGCAGTACTTC
size: few
D: .
V: TRBV19
J: TRBJ2-7